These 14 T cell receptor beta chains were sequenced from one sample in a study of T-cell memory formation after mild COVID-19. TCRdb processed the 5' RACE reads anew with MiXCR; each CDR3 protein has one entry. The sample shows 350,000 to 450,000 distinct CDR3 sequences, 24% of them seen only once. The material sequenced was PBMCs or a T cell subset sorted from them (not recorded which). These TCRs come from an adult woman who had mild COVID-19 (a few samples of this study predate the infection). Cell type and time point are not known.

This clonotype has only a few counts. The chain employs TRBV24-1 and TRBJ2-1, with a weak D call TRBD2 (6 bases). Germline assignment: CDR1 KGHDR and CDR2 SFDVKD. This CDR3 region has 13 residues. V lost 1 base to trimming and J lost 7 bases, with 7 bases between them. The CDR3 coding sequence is TGTGCCACCAGTGATTTACGGGGGAATGAGCAGTTCTTC. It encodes CATSDLRGNEQFF.

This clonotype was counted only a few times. In nucleotides, the CDR3 is TGTGCCAGCCAGGGCGAGGGAGGGCCTCGGCAGACCCAGTACTTC. It is translated as CASQGEGGPRQTQYF. The chain combines TRBV11-3 with TRBJ2-5, with 7 nucleotides matching TRBD2. The CDR3 covers 15 residues. Per germline, CDR1 SGHNT and CDR2 YENEEA. V trimming: 8 bases; J trimming: 6 bases; junction bases outside the gene matches: 15.

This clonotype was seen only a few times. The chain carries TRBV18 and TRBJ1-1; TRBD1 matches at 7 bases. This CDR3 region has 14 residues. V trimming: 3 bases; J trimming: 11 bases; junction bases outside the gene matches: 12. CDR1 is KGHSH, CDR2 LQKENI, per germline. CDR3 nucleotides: TGTGCCAGCTCACCTAAGTTACAGGAGGGGGCGGCTTTCTTT. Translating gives CASSPKLQEGAAFF.

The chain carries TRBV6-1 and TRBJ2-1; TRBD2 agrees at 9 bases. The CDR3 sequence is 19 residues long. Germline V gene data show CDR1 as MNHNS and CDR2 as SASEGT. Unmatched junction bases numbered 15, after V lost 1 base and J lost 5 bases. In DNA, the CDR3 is TGTGCCAGCAGTGAAGTTGCGGCTAGCGGGGACTCTGTCCACAATGAGCAGTTCTTC. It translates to CASSEVAASGDSVHNEQFF.

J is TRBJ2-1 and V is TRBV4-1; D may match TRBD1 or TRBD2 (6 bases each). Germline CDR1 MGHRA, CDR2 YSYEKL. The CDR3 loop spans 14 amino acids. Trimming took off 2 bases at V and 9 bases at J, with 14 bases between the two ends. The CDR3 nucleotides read TGCGCCAGCAGCCAACTCGAGGGGGGTGCTGAGCAGTTCTTC. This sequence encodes CASSQLEGGAEQFF.

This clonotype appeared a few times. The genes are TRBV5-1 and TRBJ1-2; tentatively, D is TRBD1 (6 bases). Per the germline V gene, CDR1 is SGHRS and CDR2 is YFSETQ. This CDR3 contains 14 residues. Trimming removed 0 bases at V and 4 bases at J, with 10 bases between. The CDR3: CASSLGGQIYGYTF. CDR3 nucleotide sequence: TGCGCCAGCAGCTTGGGTGGACAGATCTATGGCTACACCTTC.

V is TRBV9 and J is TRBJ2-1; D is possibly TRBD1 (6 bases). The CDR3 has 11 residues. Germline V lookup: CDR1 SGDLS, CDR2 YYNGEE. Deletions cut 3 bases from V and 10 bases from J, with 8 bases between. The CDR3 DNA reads TGTGCCAGCAGCGCCGGACAGGAGCAGTTCTTC. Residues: CASSAGQEQFF.

The CDR3, as DNA: TGTGCCAGTTCGGACGCCGCGCCCGGGGAGCTGTTTTTT. Translating gives CASSDAAPGELFF. J is TRBJ2-2 and V is TRBV6-2 or TRBV6-3; no reliable D call. Germline loops: CDR1 MNHEY, CDR2 SVGEGT. V was cut by 9 bases and J by 6 bases, with 14 bases left in between. This CDR3 comprises 13 residues.

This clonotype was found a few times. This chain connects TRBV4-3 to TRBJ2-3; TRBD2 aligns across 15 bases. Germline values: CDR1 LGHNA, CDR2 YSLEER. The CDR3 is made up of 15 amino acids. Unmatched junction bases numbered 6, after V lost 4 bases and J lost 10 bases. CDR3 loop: CASSPRTSGRAAQYF. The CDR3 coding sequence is TGCGCCAGCAGCCCACGGACTAGCGGGAGGGCCGCGCAGTATTTT.

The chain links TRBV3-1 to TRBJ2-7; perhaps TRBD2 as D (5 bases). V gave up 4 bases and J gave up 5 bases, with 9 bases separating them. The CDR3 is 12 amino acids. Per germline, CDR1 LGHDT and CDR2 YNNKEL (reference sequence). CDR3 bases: TGTGCCAGCAGCCGGGTGGGAGACGAGCAGTACTTC. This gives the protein CASSRVGDEQYF.

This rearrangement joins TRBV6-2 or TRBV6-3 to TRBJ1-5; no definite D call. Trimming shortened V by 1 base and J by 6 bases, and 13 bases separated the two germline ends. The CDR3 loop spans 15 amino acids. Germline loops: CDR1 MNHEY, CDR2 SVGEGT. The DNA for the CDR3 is TGTGCCAGCAGTTACTTATCGGGTGGCGGTCAGCCCCAGCATTTT. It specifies CASSYLSGGGQPQHF.

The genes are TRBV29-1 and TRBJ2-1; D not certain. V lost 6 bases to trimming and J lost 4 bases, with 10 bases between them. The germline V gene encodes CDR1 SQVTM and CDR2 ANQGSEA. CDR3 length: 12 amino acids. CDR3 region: CSVIPTYNEQFF. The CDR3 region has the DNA TGCAGCGTGATTCCTACGTACAATGAGCAGTTCTTC.

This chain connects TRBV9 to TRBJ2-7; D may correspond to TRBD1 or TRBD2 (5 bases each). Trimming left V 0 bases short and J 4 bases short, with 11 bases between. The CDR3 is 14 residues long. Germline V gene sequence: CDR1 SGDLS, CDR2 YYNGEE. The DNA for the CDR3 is TGTGCCAGCAGCGTAGGTATCAGGGAGTACGAGCAGTACTTC. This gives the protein CASSVGIREYEQYF.

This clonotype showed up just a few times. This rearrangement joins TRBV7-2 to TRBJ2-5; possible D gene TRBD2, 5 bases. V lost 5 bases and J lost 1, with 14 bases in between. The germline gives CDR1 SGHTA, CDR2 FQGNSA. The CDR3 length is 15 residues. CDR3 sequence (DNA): TGTGCCAGCAGCCCGCGGGCGGGTACCCAAGAGACCCAGTACTTC. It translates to CASSPRAGTQETQYF.